This T cell receptor (beta chain) was recorded in a study of tumor and adjacent non-tumor tissue in lung cancer. With respect to this clonotype: One end of the junction is discordant with germline, which a read error may explain.

A modified ARM-PCR protocol with three rounds of nested PCR amplified TCRbeta. TCRdb reanalysed the multiplex PCR reads using MiXCR and keeps one entry per CDR3 protein. There are roughly 75,000 distinct CDR3 sequences in the sample; over 70% occur only once, and over 9.5% lies in the top ten. The CDR3 is made up of 13 amino acids. This sample's RNA came from whole unsorted tissue. The sequence came from a woman aged 45 to 65 with non-small cell lung cancer. Material: lung tumor tissue. J is TRBJ1-5 and V is TRBV12-3 or TRBV12-4, with D hard to call. The chain's CDR3 is CASSLENNEPQHF. CDR3 in DNA: TGTGCCAGCAGTTTGGAGAACAATGAGCCCCAGCATTTT.